What follows are 30 T cell receptor beta chains derived from one specimen sequenced in a study of OX40 agonist ivuxolimab in advanced cancers. Profiled with immunoSEQ multiplex PCR; TCRdb holds only in-frame clones, not every one. Of approximately 72,000 clones in the sample, roughly 84% were seen once. The sequences come from CD4+ or CD8+ T cells sorted from blood, collected in a trial of the OX40 agonist ivuxolimab. The receptors were gathered from an adult with an advanced solid tumor such as melanoma, head and neck, liver or kidney cancer.

This clone was counted between two and nine times. CDR3 DNA: TGTGCCAGCACCCCTCTCAGACAGGGGGCCTACGAGCAGTACTTC. It specifies CASTPLRQGAYEQYF. The chain combines TRBV2 with TRBJ2-7; TRBD1 agrees at 9 bases. J gave up 2 bases and V 7 bases, and 9 bases lay outside the gene matches. CDR1 is SNHLY and CDR2 is FYNNEI in the germline V gene. The CDR3 has 15 residues.

This chain uses TRBV11-2 with TRBJ1-5, with D uncertain. The germline V and J ends were trimmed by 5 bases and 10 bases, with 12 bases remaining between them. Germline lookup yields CDR1 SGHAT and CDR2 FQNNGV. This CDR3 contains 12 residues. CDR3 region: CASSPSNGPQHF. CDR3 sequence (DNA): TGTGCCAGCAGCCCTTCAAACGGCCCCCAGCATTTT.

The chain recombines TRBV7-8 with TRBJ2-7; D unclear. The length of the CDR3 is 15 residues. Germline-derived CDR1 and CDR2 are SGHVS and FQNEAQ. V gave up 5 bases and J gave up 2 bases, with 16 bases separating them. CDR3 in DNA: TGTGCCAGCAGCCGACCTGTTGGCGGCACCTACGAGCAGTACTTC. Amino acid sequence: CASSRPVGGTYEQYF.

This chain connects TRBV6-4 to TRBJ1-1; TRBD1 is a possible D gene (5 bases). The CDR3 length is 13 residues. Germline V gene sequence: CDR1 MRHNA, CDR2 SNTAGT. V was shortened by 5 bases and J by 3 bases, with 10 bases between the two germline ends. The CDR3 protein is CASSLTGDTEAFF. CDR3 coding DNA: TGTGCCAGCAGTCTTACAGGTGACACTGAAGCTTTCTTT.

The rearrangement uses TRBV2 and TRBJ2-3; the D gene is possibly TRBD2 (7 bases). Germline V gives CDR1 SNHLY, CDR2 FYNNEI. The V gene lost 6 bases and the J gene lost 2 bases, with 18 bases spanning the gap. The CDR3 consists of 16 residues. The CDR3 bases are TGTGCCAGCAGCCCAATGGACGGGGGGCTCACAGATACGCAGTATTTT. It is translated as CASSPMDGGLTDTQYF.

The chain combines TRBV30 with TRBJ1-5; TRBD1 aligns across 9 bases. With 5 bases clipped from V and 3 bases from J, the junction kept 2 bases outside the gene matches. CDR3 length: 13 residues. Germline-derived CDR1 and CDR2 are GTSNPN and SVGIG (reference sequence). The CDR3 here is CAWGTGINQPQHF. DNA of the CDR3: TGTGCCTGGGGGACAGGGATCAATCAGCCCCAGCATTTT.

The rearrangement joins TRBV30 to TRBJ1-4; TRBD1 might be the D (5 bases). Germline V CDR1 and CDR2: GTSNPN, SVGIG (reference sequence). The CDR3 covers 12 residues. Trimming removed 3 bases from V and 10 bases from J, with 12 bases in between. The CDR3 DNA is TGTGCCTGGAGGTTCTTGGGGGGAAAACTGTTTTTT. This sequence encodes CAWRFLGGKLFF.

Of note for this clone: Germline and junction disagree at one end, which may indicate a read error. The CDR3 coding sequence is TGTGCCAGCAGCTCAAGGGGCGGGAGCGAGCAGTACTTC. Its protein product is CASSSRGGSEQYF. V gene TRBV5-3 combines with J gene TRBJ2-7, with TRBD2 matching over 7 bases. TRBV5-3 is classed as an ORF, of uncertain function. CDR3 length: 13 residues.

In nucleotides, the CDR3 is TGTGCCAGCAGTGATCCGGGGGCTGGAAACACCATATATTTT. The encoded protein is CASSDPGAGNTIYF. This chain joins TRBV6-1 and TRBJ1-3; TRBD1 might be the D (5 bases). Germline V lookup: CDR1 MNHNS, CDR2 SASEGT. The CDR3 sequence is 14 residues long. V was cut by 3 bases and J by 2 bases, with 8 bases left in between.

This chain uses TRBV7-2 with TRBJ2-3; 7 bases align to TRBD2. J lost 6 bases, V lost 0 bases, and 0 bases had no gene match. There are 13 residues in the CDR3. The germline V gene encodes CDR1 SGHTA and CDR2 FQGNSA. The chain's CDR3 is CASSLAGGDTQYF. The CDR3 coding sequence is TGTGCCAGCAGCTTAGCCGGGGGGGATACGCAGTATTTT.

In nucleotides, the CDR3 is TGCGCCAGCAGCTTGGGAGGGTCAGGAAACACCATATATTTT. It codes for CASSLGGSGNTIYF. This sequence joins TRBV5-1 and TRBJ1-3, with D hard to call. V dropped 0 bases and J dropped 4 bases, with 8 bases sitting between them. From germline, CDR1 is SGHRS and CDR2 YFSETQ. The CDR3 sequence is 14 residues long.

The chain combines TRBV9 with TRBJ2-1, with 9 positions matching TRBD1. CDR1 SGDLS and CDR2 YYNGEE come from the germline V gene. CDR3 length equals 17 residues. V was pared by 0 bases and J by 7 bases, with 11 bases of the junction left unmatched. In DNA, the CDR3 is TGTGCCAGCAGCGTAGGGTTCGAAGGACAGGGGAGGAATGAGCAGTTCTTC. Translating it yields CASSVGFEGQGRNEQFF.

This clone was observed a single time. The junction and the germline gene differ at one end; a read error may be behind it. This chain joins TRBV7-7 and TRBJ2-5; D remains ambiguous. Germline assignment: CDR1 SSHAT and CDR2 FNYEAQ (reference sequence). The CDR3 loop spans 14 amino acids. The CDR3 bases are TGTGCTAGCAGCAGGACCGGCAATCAAGAGACCCAGTACTTC. The encoded protein is CASSRTGNQETQYF.

V usage is TRBV5-5 and J usage is TRBJ2-7; the match to TRBD1 covers 10 bases. CDR1 is SGHKS and CDR2 is YYEKEE in the germline V gene (reference sequence). The CDR3 is 14 residues long. After removal of 3 bases from V and 6 bases from J, the junction contained 6 bases not matched to a gene. CDR3 amino acids: CASSWTGGQSEQYF. In nucleotides, the CDR3 is TGTGCCAGCAGCTGGACAGGGGGTCAAAGCGAGCAGTACTTC.

The chain has TRBV27 and TRBJ1-5; D might be TRBD1 (6 bases). This CDR3 contains 16 residues. Between the trimmed V and J ends, which lost 4 bases and 0 bases, there was a span of 13 bases. Germline CDR1 reads MNHEY; CDR2 reads SMNVEV (reference sequence). CDR3 bases: TGTGCCAGCAGTTCTACAGGGAGCTCTAGCAATCAGCCCCAGCATTTT. Its protein product is CASSSTGSSSNQPQHF.

The chain couples TRBV7-9 to TRBJ2-4; perhaps D is TRBD1 or TRBD2 (5 bases each). CDR1 and CDR2 (germline): SEHNR, FQNEAQ (reference sequence). Trimming cost V 0 bases and J 0 bases, with 12 bases left between them. The CDR3 spans 17 residues. CDR3 sequence reads: CASSLATGTLAKNIQYF. The CDR3 bases are TGTGCCAGCAGCTTAGCTACCGGGACCCTAGCCAAAAACATTCAGTACTTC.

The genes are TRBV6-1 and TRBJ1-2; D call uncertain. CDR3 size: 13 residues. CDR1 MNHNS and CDR2 SASEGT come from the germline V gene. V was shortened by 3 bases and J by 7 bases, with 12 bases between the two germline ends. CDR3 DNA sequence: TGTGCCAGCAGTGATATAGGTTTAAGTGGCTACACCTTC. It codes for CASSDIGLSGYTF.

J is TRBJ1-1 and V is TRBV10-2, with 8 bases that match TRBD1. CDR1 is WSHSY and CDR2 is SAAADI in the germline V gene. This CDR3 contains 12 residues. With 3 bases clipped from V and 8 bases from J, the junction kept 2 bases outside the gene matches. For the CDR3, the DNA is TGCGCCAGCAGTGAACGGGACAGGGAAGCTTTCTTT. Translated, it gives CASSERDREAFF.

The chain joins TRBV27 to TRBJ1-2; TRBD1 matches 7 bases. The V gene end was trimmed by 5 bases and the J gene end by 4 bases; junction bases not matched to a gene: 4. This CDR3 spans 13 amino acids. Per germline, CDR1 MNHEY and CDR2 SMNVEV (reference sequence). CDR3 nucleotide sequence: TGTGCCAGCAGTCGACGGGACAGCTATGGCTACACCTTC. It is translated as CASSRRDSYGYTF.

V and J are TRBV25-1 and TRBJ2-7, with 11 bases fitting TRBD1. From germline, CDR1 is MGHDK and CDR2 SYGVNS. There are 15 residues in the CDR3. Trimming at V came to 1 base and at J to 3 bases, leaving 2 bases not matched to a gene. The DNA for the CDR3 is TGTGCCAGCAGTGAATTCGGGACAGGGGGCTACGAGCAGTACTTC. Its protein is CASSEFGTGGYEQYF.

The chain uses TRBV6-4 and TRBJ1-3, with D hard to call. There are 20 residues in the CDR3. Between the trimmed V and J ends, which lost 2 bases and 1 base, there was a span of 24 bases. CDR1 is MRHNA and CDR2 is SNTAGT in the germline V gene. Written as DNA, the CDR3 is TGTGCCAGCAGTGACGGAGAATCTGGGCCTAACCTTTTGTCTGGAAACACCATATATTTT. It is translated as CASSDGESGPNLLSGNTIYF.

J is TRBJ2-3 and V is TRBV9; D ambiguous. The CDR3 runs to 14 residues. Germline CDR1 is SGDLS and CDR2 is YYNGEE. The V end was cut by 2 bases, the J end by 0 bases, with 7 bases between. CDR3 DNA: TGTGCCAGCAGCGTCGACCCTAGCACAGATACGCAGTATTTT. Residues: CASSVDPSTDTQYF.

J is TRBJ1-6 and V is TRBV30; D is possibly TRBD1 (5 bases). Trimming stripped 2 bases from V and 8 bases from J, with 16 bases between. Germline V lookup: CDR1 GTSNPN, CDR2 SVGIG (reference sequence). The CDR3 totals 15 residues. The CDR3 DNA reads TGTGCCTGGAGTACGAAGGGGACGAGGGATTCACCCCTCCACTTT. This encodes CAWSTKGTRDSPLHF.

This clone has a single count. The gene calls are TRBV5-6 and TRBJ1-2; no firm D call. The CDR3 is made up of 16 amino acids. The V end lost 2 bases, the J end lost 5 bases, and 19 bases lay between the germline ends. CDR1 SGHDT and CDR2 YYEEEE come from the germline V gene. This CDR3 is CASSLGSGQAGYGYTF. CDR3 nucleotide sequence: TGTGCCAGCAGCTTAGGGTCAGGCCAAGCTGGGTATGGCTACACCTTC.

This rearrangement joins TRBV7-9 to TRBJ2-1; 7 positions agree with TRBD2. The ends lost 4 bases at V and 7 bases at J; junction bases unmatched: 22. Germline CDR1 is SEHNR and CDR2 is FQNEAQ (reference sequence). The CDR3 spans 19 residues. The CDR3, as DNA: TGTGCCAGCAGCTCCACCCCGACTAGACGCGCGGGGGAGGAGAATGAGCAGTTCTTC. Its protein product is CASSSTPTRRAGEENEQFF.

Regarding this clone: Its ends do not fully match the called genes, so a read error is possible. V is TRBV27 and J is TRBJ2-7, with a tentative D call TRBD1 (6 bases). The CDR3 has 14 residues. Germline V CDR1 and CDR2: MNHEY, SMNVEV (reference sequence). The CDR3 loop is CASSLNGPGDASFF. CDR3 in DNA: TGTGCCAGCAGTTTGAATGGACCAGGGGACGCGTCCTTTTTC.

CDR3 sequence (DNA): TGTGCCAGCGCCCGGCCGGGAAGCTCCTACAATGAGCAGTTCTTC. Its protein product is CASARPGSSYNEQFF. This chain joins TRBV19 and TRBJ2-1; D perhaps matches TRBD2 (5 bases). The germline V gene encodes CDR1 LNHDA and CDR2 SQIVND (reference sequence). The CDR3 consists of 15 residues. V lost 9 bases and J 0 bases, leaving 15 bases between the germline ends.

CDR3 region: CASSFFREKLFF. In DNA form, the CDR3 reads TGTGCCAGCAGTTTTTTCCGTGAAAAACTGTTTTTT. The chain links TRBV28 to TRBJ1-4; D ambiguous. Germline V CDR1 and CDR2: MDHEN, SYDVKM. This CDR3 comprises 12 residues. V was clipped by 3 bases and J by 7 bases, with 6 bases between them.

This chain uses TRBV30 with TRBJ1-5, with a possible D match to TRBD1 (6 bases). Germline loops: CDR1 GTSNPN, CDR2 SVGIG (reference sequence). The CDR3 sequence is 15 residues long. Trimming removed 2 bases from V and 3 bases from J, with 14 bases in between. The CDR3 protein is CAWSWGAGANQPQHF. The CDR3, as DNA: TGTGCCTGGAGTTGGGGGGCAGGGGCCAATCAGCCCCAGCATTTT. Supplemented by reference TRBV30 and TRBJ1-5, the full variable domain reads SQTIHQWPATLVQPVGSPLSLECTVEGTSNPNLYWYRQAAGRGLQLLFYSVGIGQISSEVPQNLSASRPQDRQFILSSKKLLLSDSGFYLCAWSWGAGANQPQHFGDGTRLSIL.

J is TRBJ2-1 and V is TRBV9; D may match TRBD1 or TRBD2 (5 bases each). The germline V gene encodes CDR1 SGDLS and CDR2 YYNGEE. Trimming shortened V by 4 bases and J by 5 bases, and 16 bases separated the two germline ends. The CDR3 contains 15 residues. The CDR3 DNA follows: TGTGCCAGCAGCCTTTCCGGGACCACCAACAATGAGCAGTTCTTC. As protein: CASSLSGTTNNEQFF.